This T cell receptor beta chain was sequenced in a study of CD8 T cells in Susac syndrome (dated by TCRdb to about 2019). For the wider study: Whether CD8+ T cell activation and differentiation in Susac syndrome was antigen driven was tested using repertoire sequencing. The clonality of the CD8+ T cell repertoire was compared across some eleven healthy donors, some 14 Susac syndrome patients and roughly 15 multiple sclerosis patients.

High-throughput TCR beta sequencing profiled peripheral blood CD8+ and CD4+ T cells from healthy donors, Susac syndrome patients and multiple sclerosis patients. Healthy donors were age- and sex-matched controls. Bulk CD8+ and CD4+ T cells were purified magnetically by negative isolation, whereas CD8+ TEMRA cells were enriched by FACS. Blood was collected in EDTA tubes and processed within 24 hours, with PBMCs isolated through density gradient centrifugation. PBMCs destined for TCR sequencing were cryopreserved in liquid nitrogen and later thawed in a 37 °C water bath. Purity of sorted or isolated CD4+, CD8+ and CD8+ TEMRA cells was at least 90%. RNA was extracted using the RNeasy kit, and roughly 0.45 to 1 microgram was reverse transcribed with random hexamers. TCR beta CDR3 regions were amplified with the immunoSEQ multiplex PCR assay covering 54 Vbeta and 13 Jbeta segments. Bias from PCR amplification was corrected by using a synthetic template baseline for primer optimization and for computational correction. The authors' analysis ran thus. Reads were annotated to V, D and J genes according to IMGT and were analyzed with immunoSEQ Analyzer, with only productive sequences retained. To calculate clonality, Shannon entropy was normalized by log2 of the number of productive unique sequences and then subtracted from one. Public and private clones were assessed among the 100 most prevalent clones of each patient and control. Susac-specific clones were defined as absent from healthy and MS cohorts, about 1,000 published viral clones and other ImmuneACCESS disease sequences. In-frame beta chains were kept once TCRdb had trimmed the public reads at Q25 with fastp and called clones with MiXCR. Each entry merges the rows of one CDR3 protein and shows their most common DNA and genes. None of the V and J calls come from the authors' own analysis; TCRdb made them. The sample has some 95,000 distinct CDR3 sequences on record, 85% to 95% of them singletons. Around 0.32% of the sample goes to the ten largest clones.

CDR1 and CDR2 (SGDLS, YYNGEE) derive from the germline V gene. The CDR3 spans 15 residues, from the cysteine through the phenylalanine. Just CDR3 DNA is preserved here, 45 bases in frame from base 1. V is reduced by 0 bases and J by 1 base, leaving a spacing of 9 bases between them. Overall study results and their limits: The TCR sequencing and HLA analysis was acknowledged to have included a relatively small number of individuals.

A note on this clonotype: There is no known antigen for this receptor. No much larger clone exists at a distance of one base, and base qualities are not known.

The specimen was CD8+ T cells from PBMCs. The chain was built from TRBV9 and TRBJ2-3; TRBD1 is possibly the D segment (6 matching bases). This TCR was sampled from a human donor in good health. The DNA sequence is TGTGCCAGCAGCGTAGAGGGACACCGCACAGATACGCAGTATTTT. It is translated as CASSVEGHRTDTQYF.